Given below is one T cell receptor (beta chain) in context. Its target is unknown. These data belong to a study of PD-1 blockade in classical Hodgkin lymphoma. Study outcomes and limitations: Reports indicated that newly diagnosed patients had lower baseline TCR diversity than healthy donors did.

Brentuximab vedotin exposure varied among the patients, all of whom had relapsed after autologous stem cell transplantation. Investigators isolated CD4+ T cells from thawed PBMCs through magnetic negative selection. This CDR3 is built from 9 residues. Trimming shortened V by 2 bases and J by 13 bases, and 6 bases separated the two germline ends. The germline V gene encodes CDR1 DFQATT and CDR2 SNEGSKA (reference sequence). Profiling relied on immunoSEQ multiplex PCR, and the TCRdb table lists in-frame clones only, not all of them. Of 25,000 to 35,000 clones listed, around 86% are singletons. This specimen consisted of CD4+ T cells from blood, obtained at baseline. The TCR sequence derives from a human donor with classical Hodgkin lymphoma. This chain connects TRBV20-1 to TRBJ2-1; D is unresolved. CDR3 in amino acids: CSARQRQFF. CDR3 nucleotides: TGCAGTGCTAGACAGCGTCAGTTCTTC.